A selection of T cell receptor beta chains follows, all from one sample in a study of T cell responses to AZD1222 COVID-19 vaccine. Method: immunoSEQ multiplex PCR; TCRdb's copy keeps in-frame clones and lacks some. The sample contains more than 100,000 clones, around 87% of which appear only once. The source material was peripheral blood, sampled on day 0 of AZD1222 vaccination. The source is an adult in good health. Each CDR3 is given with its conserved first and last residue. D genes are given only for firm matches. Expanded clones are given a class, and other clones once, few, many or no size at all.

clone size,D gene,V gene,CDR3 length,J gene,CDR3 protein,CDR3 DNA
NA,NA,TRBV28,16,TRBJ1-1,CASRSTAGTLTTEAFF,TGTGCCAGCAGGTCAACTGCCGGGACATTGACCACTGAAGCTTTCTTT
NA,NA,TRBV27,15,TRBJ1-4,CASSAEGVPNEKLFF,TGTGCCAGCAGTGCGGAGGGGGTCCCAAATGAAAAACTGTTTTTT
once,NA,TRBV9,11,TRBJ1-2,CASSGGGGYTF,TGTGCCAGCAGCGGGGGCGGTGGCTACACCTTC
NA,NA,TRBV9,13,TRBJ1-3,CASSVGPPDTIYF,TGTGCCAGCAGCGTCGGACCCCCCGACACCATATATTTT
NA,NA,TRBV27,17,TRBJ1-3,CASSPQSRREAGNTIYF,TGTGCCAGCAGTCCACAGAGCAGGAGAGAAGCTGGAAACACCATATATTTT
NA,NA,TRBV12-3/TRBV12-4,13,TRBJ1-5,CASSLSGNQPQHF,TGTGCCAGCAGTTTATCCGGCAATCAGCCCCAGCATTTT
NA,NA,TRBV11-2,11,TRBJ2-3,CASSLIDTQYF,TGTGCCAGCAGCTTAATAGATACGCAGTATTTT
NA,TRBD1,TRBV11-1,15,TRBJ2-3,CASSLDTGGTDTQYF,TGTGCCAGCAGCTTGGATACAGGGGGCACAGATACGCAGTATTTT
NA,NA,TRBV5-4,15,TRBJ2-1,CASSSGGRGSDEQFF,TGTGCCAGCAGCTCCGGGGGCAGGGGGTCAGATGAGCAGTTCTTC
NA,NA,TRBV25-1,12,TRBJ1-1,CASSERVGEAFF,TGTGCCAGCAGTGAAAGGGTGGGAGAAGCTTTCTTT
NA,TRBD1,TRBV7-9,13,TRBJ1-2,CASSLQGARGYTF,TGTGCCAGCAGCTTACAGGGGGCAAGAGGCTACACCTTC
NA,NA,TRBV29-1,14,TRBJ1-2,CSVEELPGIYGYTF,TGCAGCGTTGAGGAACTCCCGGGTATATATGGCTACACCTTC
NA,NA,TRBV4-1,15,TRBJ2-7,CASSQDRGDSYEQYF,TGCGCCAGCAGCCAAGATCGGGGCGACTCCTACGAGCAGTACTTC
NA,TRBD1,TRBV7-2,13,TRBJ2-7,CASSTGVPYEQYF,TGTGCCAGCAGCACAGGGGTACCCTACGAGCAGTACTTC
NA,TRBD2,TRBV11-2,14,TRBJ2-5,CASSKTSGGAAQYF,TGTGCCAGCAGCAAGACTAGCGGGGGGGCGGCCCAGTACTTC
NA,NA,TRBV4-3,13,TRBJ2-3,CASSHQPGDTQYF,TGCGCCAGCAGCCACCAGCCGGGAGATACGCAGTATTTT
NA,TRBD1,TRBV30,13,TRBJ1-1,CAWRDRSVAEAFF,TGTGCCTGGAGGGACAGGTCAGTCGCTGAAGCTTTCTTT
NA,TRBD2,TRBV7-3,17,TRBJ2-2,CASSLTPSGGPTGELFF,TGTGCCAGCAGCTTAACTCCTAGCGGGGGACCTACCGGGGAGCTGTTTTTT
NA,NA,TRBV2,13,TRBJ1-2,CASRVSGPGGYTF,TGTGCCAGCAGGGTCTCGGGGCCAGGCGGCTACACCTTC
NA,TRBD1,TRBV11-1,14,TRBJ1-4,CASSRTTGGEKLFF,TGTGCCAGCAGCCGGACAACAGGGGGTGAAAAACTGTTTTTT